This TCR beta chain was documented in a study of cytotoxic CD8 clonotypes in ibrutinib-treated CLL. Study overall: Responses: approximately 25 partial, 2 complete; after median about 70 months, approximately 15 stayed remitted, approximately twelve progressed.

Germline V gene sequence: CDR1 GTSNPN, CDR2 SVGIG (reference sequence). The CDR3 contains 11 residues. The V segment lost 5 bases and the J segment 3 bases; nucleotides outside the gene matches: 0. Points on this clone: Its antigen is not known.

General study points: At the start, clonality exceeded age-matched healthy donors and followed circulating CD8+ T-cell counts. Different sampling times were used for sustained-remission and progressing patients.

Method: immunoSEQ multiplex PCR; TCRdb's copy keeps in-frame clones and lacks some. The repertoire includes about 200,000 clones, approximately 72% of them detected once, and around an eighth sits in the top ten. This clonotype was obtained from a human donor with chronic lymphocytic leukemia. The chain employs TRBV30 and TRBJ2-7, with TRBD1 identical over 8 bases. This sample comprised PBMCs, obtained after 24 months of ibrutinib treatment. The CDR3 protein is CAWDRGYEQYF. In DNA, the CDR3 is TGTGCCTGGGACAGGGGCTACGAGCAGTACTTC.